This T cell receptor beta chain was found in a study of technical replicates of blood from a handful of donors. Losses at the gene ends were 8 bases for V and 7 bases for J; bases not matched to a gene: 14. This CDR3 region has 15 residues. From germline, CDR1 is MNHEY and CDR2 SMNVEV (reference sequence). The data were produced by immunoSEQ multiplex PCR, yet TCRdb's version contains in-frame clones alone and is incomplete. The profile shows about 81,000 clones, around 96% of them singletons. V and J are TRBV27 and TRBJ1-2, with 9 bases fitting TRBD1. The sample comprised T cells isolated from PBMCs. This TCR was recovered from a human donor in good health. The CDR3 protein is CASRIGGQGSGGYTF. In nucleotides, the CDR3 is TGTGCCAGCCGAATTGGAGGACAGGGGTCGGGTGGCTACACCTTC.